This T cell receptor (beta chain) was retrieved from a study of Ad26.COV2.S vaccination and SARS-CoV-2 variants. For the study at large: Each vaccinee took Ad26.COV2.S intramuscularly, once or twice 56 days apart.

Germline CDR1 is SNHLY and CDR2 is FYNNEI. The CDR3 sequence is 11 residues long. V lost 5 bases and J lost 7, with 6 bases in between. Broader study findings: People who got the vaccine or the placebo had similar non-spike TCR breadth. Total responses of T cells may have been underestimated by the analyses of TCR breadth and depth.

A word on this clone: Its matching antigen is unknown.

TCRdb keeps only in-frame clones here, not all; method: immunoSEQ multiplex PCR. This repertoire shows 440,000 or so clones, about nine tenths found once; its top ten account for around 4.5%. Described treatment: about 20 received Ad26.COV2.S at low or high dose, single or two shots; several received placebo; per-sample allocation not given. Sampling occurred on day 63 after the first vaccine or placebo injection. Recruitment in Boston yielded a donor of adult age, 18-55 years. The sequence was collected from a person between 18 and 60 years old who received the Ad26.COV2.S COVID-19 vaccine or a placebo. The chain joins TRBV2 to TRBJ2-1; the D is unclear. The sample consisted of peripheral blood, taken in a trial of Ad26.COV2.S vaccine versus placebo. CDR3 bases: TGTGCCAGCAGTCTTCAGAATGAGCAGTTCTTC. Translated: CASSLQNEQFF. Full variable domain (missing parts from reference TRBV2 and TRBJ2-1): EPEVTQTPSHQVTQMGQEVILRCVPISNHLYFYWYRQILGQKVEFLVSFYNNEISEKSEIFDDQFSVERPDGSNFTLKIRSTKLEDSAMYFCASSLQNEQFFGPGTRLTVL.